This TCR beta chain was obtained from a study of patients and donors after allogeneic stem cell transplantation. This clonotype was seen a handful of times. TCRdb passed the RT-PCR reads through MiXCR, listing each CDR3 protein once. The profile covers some 880,000 distinct CDR3 sequences, with approximately 19% appearing a single time and approximately 5.9% taken by the ten largest. This CDR3 contains 17 residues. V lost 1 base to trimming and J lost 1 base; unmatched junction nucleotides: 7. CDR1 is SGHRS, CDR2 YFSETQ, per germline. The clonotype originates from a human donor who was either an allogeneic HSCT recipient or a stem cell or donor lymphocyte infusion donor (not recorded which). It is not recorded whose cells these are; they may come from a transplant donor. This chain links TRBV5-1 with TRBJ1-2; 10 bases are a match to TRBD1. Source material: blood, either unsorted or a sorted T cell fraction (not recorded which). CDR3 in DNA: TGCGCCAGCAGCTTGACCTGGACAGGGGGTATTAACTATGGCTACACCTTC. Amino acid sequence: CASSLTWTGGINYGYTF.